This is a list of T cell receptor beta chains from one sample in a study of blood T cell repertoires in COVID-19. Some clones are missing from TCRdb's copy, which holds only in-frame ones; the method was immunoSEQ multiplex PCR. The top ten hold approximately 10% of the sample, which has approximately 200,000 clones, roughly 80% seen once. Sequenced sample: peripheral blood. Receptors originate from a woman older than 75 with COVID-19, enrolled during active disease. Each CDR3 is given with its conserved first and last residue. D genes are given only for firm matches.

>.|TRBV6-5|TRBJ1-4
TGTGCCAGCAGTTACTCGGCCGGGTGGACTAATGAAAAACTGTTTTTT
CASSYSAGWTNEKLFF
>.|TRBV4-1|TRBJ1-5
TGCGCCAGCAGCCAAGAGGGGCAGGCTAGCAATCAGCCCCAGCATTTT
CASSQEGQASNQPQHF
>.|TRBV5-1|TRBJ2-6
TGCGCCAGCAGCTTCCGGGATGGGGCCAACGTCCTGACTTTC
CASSFRDGANVLTF
>.|TRBV4-3|TRBJ2-1
TGCGCCAGCAGCCGCAATCGACTAGTAACCAATGAGCAGTTCTTC
CASSRNRLVTNEQFF
>TRBD1|TRBV28|TRBJ1-2
TGTGCCATATCCGAGGGGGCTAACTTCGGCTACACCTTC
CAISEGANFGYTF
>.|TRBV18|TRBJ2-7
TGTGCCAGCTCACCACGAGGGTCCGAGCAGTACTTC
CASSPRGSEQYF
>.|TRBV11-2|TRBJ2-5
TGTGCCAGCAGCATTCGGGGTATAGAGACCCAGTACTTC
CASSIRGIETQYF
>TRBD1|TRBV5-1|TRBJ1-2
TGCGCCAGCAGCTTGCTTGGGACAGGGGCCGTCGGTTGGGGCTACACCTTC
CASSLLGTGAVGWGYTF
>TRBD1|TRBV5-1|TRBJ2-7
TGCGCCAGCAGCTCATGGACAGGCTCCTACGAGCAGTACTTC
CASSSWTGSYEQYF
>.|TRBV7-2|TRBJ1-3
TGTGCCAGCCGATTAAGCAGGGGAAACACCATATATTTT
CASRLSRGNTIYF
>.|TRBV19|TRBJ1-5
TGTGCCAGTAGTATTGGGCGAACTGATCAGCCCCAGCATTTT
CASSIGRTDQPQHF